The clone carrying this T cell receptor (beta chain) was found many times. Its antigen is still unknown. Looked up from germline, CDR1 is MNHEY and CDR2 is SVGAGI. With 0 bases removed from V and 3 bases from J, the gap between germline ends came to 8 bases. This CDR3 region has 14 residues. These data are taken from a study of Graves' ophthalmopathy and Graves' hyperthyroidism. Broader study findings: In separating ophthalmopathy from stable hyperthyroidism, a 13-signature model achieved 87.88% sensitivity and about 80% specificity.

RNA transcripts provided the template for amplifying TCR beta CDR3 regions. An initial RT-PCR round employing HTBI primers preceded a second-round multiplex PCR. Each CDR3 protein gets one entry after TCRdb re-called the multiplex PCR reads with MiXCR. The table has about 550,000 distinct CDR3 sequences, 35% to 40% seen once; the top ten hold about 4%. The chain combines TRBV6-5 with TRBJ1-1; D gene uncertain. This TCR came from an adult man with Graves' hyperthyroidism. Sequenced input: peripheral blood or thyroid tissue (not recorded which). The CDR3 bases are TGTGCCAGCAGTTACTCGCCATACTACACTGAAGCTTTCTTT. This sequence encodes CASSYSPYYTEAFF.